This T cell receptor (beta chain) was recovered during a study of blood T cells in healthy people across ages. Study-wide results and limits: Observed TCR beta diversity per million T cells went down as age went up. This fall followed a roughly linear course with age.

Note on this clonotype: The antigen remains unidentified.

Primed by a sample-barcoded 5' primer and a J-beta primer mix, a second PCR proceeded for about 6 to 11 cycles. MiXCR, applied by TCRdb to the 5' RACE reads, yields one record per CDR3 protein. The sample includes some 900,000 distinct CDR3 sequences, around 48% of them seen just once. The CDR3 runs 14 residues. V lost 5 bases to trimming and J lost 7 bases, with 18 bases between them. Per the germline V gene, CDR1 is SGHTA and CDR2 is FQGNSA. Material for sequencing was blood. This chain links TRBV7-2 with TRBJ2-7; D unclear. The TCR was taken from a man aged 30 to 45 in good health. The CDR3 is CASSLGRHFEEQYF. The CDR3 DNA follows: TGTGCCAGCAGCCTAGGACGGCACTTTGAGGAGCAGTACTTC.